A selection of T cell receptor beta chains follows, all from one sample in a study of PD-1 blockade in classical Hodgkin lymphoma. Sequenced by immunoSEQ multiplex PCR; TCRdb stores in-frame clones only, minus some. The profile shows about 6,400 clones, 86% of them singletons. Sequences were derived from CD4+ T cells from blood, sampled before the fourth cycle of nivolumab. The origin of the receptors is a human donor with classical Hodgkin lymphoma. The CDR3 runs from the conserved cysteine through the conserved F or W. The D gene is left open where the match is weak. For some rows the clone size is stated as once, few or many, or as a class when expanded; others skip it.

d_gene,abundance,v_gene,j_gene,CDR3nt,CDR3aa
NA,NA,TRBV18,TRBJ1-4,TGTGCCAGCGGAGGGGACGGATCTGAAAAACTGTTTTTT,CASGGDGSEKLFF
TRBD2,NA,TRBV6-5,TRBJ2-1,TGTGCCAGCAGTTCCTTTCTAGCGGGGGTAAACAATGAGCAGTTCTTC,CASSSFLAGVNNEQFF
NA,NA,TRBV6-1,TRBJ2-7,TGTGCCAGCAGTGAAAATTGGAGCTCCTACGAGCAGTACTTC,CASSENWSSYEQYF
NA,once,TRBV30,TRBJ2-3,TGTGCCTGGAGTGTAATTTTAGGGGATACGCAGTATTTT,CAWSVILGDTQYF
NA,NA,TRBV10-3,TRBJ2-4,TGTGCCATCAGTGAGTCCGTCGGGCGGTCCAAAAACATTCAGTACTTC,CAISESVGRSKNIQYF
TRBD1,once,TRBV9,TRBJ2-1,TGTGCCAGCAGCCCAGGGACAGGGGTTGGAAATGAGCAGTTCTTC,CASSPGTGVGNEQFF
NA,NA,TRBV5-4,TRBJ2-7,TGTGCCAGCAGCGCTTCGACGGGGTTCGAGCAGTACTTC,CASSASTGFEQYF
NA,NA,TRBV19,TRBJ1-6,TGTGCCAATGAAGCCAAGGGGGATAATTCACCCCTCCACTTT,CANEAKGDNSPLHF
NA,NA,TRBV5-8,TRBJ2-1,TGTGCCAGCAGCTACTCCTACAATGAGCAGTTCTTC,CASSYSYNEQFF
TRBD2,NA,TRBV10-1,TRBJ2-1,TGCGCCAGCACCGCCGGGGGGTGTGAGCAGTTCTTC,CASTAGGCEQFF
NA,once,TRBV7-9,TRBJ2-5,TGTGCCAGCAGCTCCCCTCGTGAGAGAGGGGTACACCAAGAGACCCAGTACTTC,CASSSPRERGVHQETQYF
NA,few,TRBV25-1,TRBJ1-1,TGTGCCCGGACAGTTGGAGCTTTCTTT,CARTVGAFF
NA,NA,TRBV5-1,TRBJ2-7,TGCGCCAGCAGCTTGGATGTCATAGACTACGAGCAGTACTTC,CASSLDVIDYEQYF
NA,NA,TRBV5-1,TRBJ2-7,TGCGCCAGCAGCGAAGTGTCCTACGAGCAGTACTTC,CASSEVSYEQYF
NA,NA,TRBV27,TRBJ2-3,TGTGCCAGCAGTTTACGCCGCGGTACGGGCGCTGGGGGCACGCAGTATTTT,CASSLRRGTGAGGTQYF
NA,few,TRBV5-6,TRBJ1-3,TGTGCCAGCAGCCGGGTCCTAGGCTCGGGAAACACCATATATTTT,CASSRVLGSGNTIYF
TRBD1,NA,TRBV10-1,TRBJ2-3,TGCGCCAGCAGTGATCCGACAGGGAGTAGGGGCACAGATACGCAGTATTTT,CASSDPTGSRGTDTQYF
TRBD1,NA,TRBV4-1,TRBJ1-4,TGCGCCAGCAGCCAAGGGGGGACAGGGGGAGATGAAAAACTGTTTTTT,CASSQGGTGGDEKLFF
TRBD2,NA,TRBV4-2,TRBJ2-6,TGTGCCAGCAGCCTCGGGAGGGGCCCCTCTGGGGCCAACGTCCTGACTTTC,CASSLGRGPSGANVLTF
NA,once,TRBV14,TRBJ1-2,TGTGCCAGCAGCCAAGGTCGTGGCTATGGCTACACCTTC,CASSQGRGYGYTF
TRBD2,NA,TRBV15,TRBJ2-4,TGTGCCACCAGCAGAGGAGGGGCTGGGGGACTAGGCATTCAGTACTTC,CATSRGGAGGLGIQYF
NA,NA,TRBV5-1,TRBJ1-3,TGCGCCAGCAGCTTGGAGTCCCCCTCTGGAAACACCATATATTTT,CASSLESPSGNTIYF
TRBD2,NA,TRBV9,TRBJ2-3,TGTGCCAGCAGCGCTAGCGGGAGAAGCACAGATACGCAGTATTTT,CASSASGRSTDTQYF
TRBD1,NA,TRBV6-1,TRBJ1-2,TGTGCCAGCAGACCCGGGACAGGGGATGGTGGCTACACCTTC,CASRPGTGDGGYTF
NA,NA,TRBV6-5,TRBJ2-7,TGTGCCAGCAGTTACTCGGCAGGGGCCCTCGAGCAGTACTTC,CASSYSAGALEQYF
TRBD1,NA,TRBV9,TRBJ2-2,TGTGCCAGCAGCGCACCGGACAGGGGTGACACCGGGGAGCTGTTTTTT,CASSAPDRGDTGELFF
NA,once,TRBV6-5,TRBJ2-7,TGTGCCAGCAGTTACTCGAAATACGGGTCCTACGAGCAGTACTTC,CASSYSKYGSYEQYF
NA,NA,TRBV5-4,TRBJ2-7,TGTGCCAGCAGCCACGGACTTCCAGGGGCTTACGAGCAGTACTTC,CASSHGLPGAYEQYF
NA,NA,TRBV5-1,TRBJ1-1,TGCGCCAGCAGCTTGGACAGGATAAACACTGAAGCTTTCTTT,CASSLDRINTEAFF
TRBD2,NA,TRBV9,TRBJ2-5,TGTGCCAGCACCCCGGGGGGCGGGAGGGCCGGGGAGACCCAGTACTTC,CASTPGGGRAGETQYF
NA,once,TRBV11-1,TRBJ2-1,TGTGCCAGCAGCCGTCGACAGACTGACAATGAGCAGTTCTTC,CASSRRQTDNEQFF
NA,NA,TRBV11-2,TRBJ2-2,TGTGCCAGCACCCTCGGCAATTGGGGCACCGGGGAGCTGTTTTTT,CASTLGNWGTGELFF
TRBD1,NA,TRBV7-9,TRBJ1-4,TGTGCCAGCAGCGGGACAGGGGGATTTTCAACTAATGAAAAACTGTTTTTT,CASSGTGGFSTNEKLFF
NA,NA,TRBV6-6,TRBJ2-7,TGTGCCAGCAGTTACTCCGACCCCTACGAGCAGTACTTC,CASSYSDPYEQYF
NA,NA,TRBV6-1,TRBJ1-5,TGTGCCAGCAGTGAAATTAGGACCGATGGCAATCAGCCCCAGCATTTT,CASSEIRTDGNQPQHF
NA,NA,TRBV11-2,TRBJ2-2,TGTGCCAGCAGCTTATGGGGGAACACCGGGGAGCTGTTTTTT,CASSLWGNTGELFF
NA,NA,TRBV9,TRBJ2-2,TGTGCCAGCAGCGAGAATTGGGGGGCCGGGGAGCTGTTTTTT,CASSENWGAGELFF
TRBD1,NA,TRBV5-5,TRBJ1-3,TGTGCCAGCAGCCGTGGGACAGACTCTGGAAACACCATATATTTT,CASSRGTDSGNTIYF
NA,NA,TRBV2,TRBJ2-1,TGTGCCAGCAGGGTCGGGGGTTACAATGAGCAGTTCTTC,CASRVGGYNEQFF
TRBD2,NA,TRBV5-1,TRBJ2-5,TGCGCCAGCAGCTTGGACGGGGGGGCCCAAGAGACCCAGTACTTC,CASSLDGGAQETQYF
TRBD1,NA,TRBV6-5,TRBJ1-6,TGTGCCAGCAGTCTGTGGGACAGCACTAATTCACCCCTCCACTTT,CASSLWDSTNSPLHF
TRBD2,NA,TRBV11-3,TRBJ2-1,TGTGCCAGCAGCCCAACTAGCGGGAGTGTCTATGAGCAGTTCTTC,CASSPTSGSVYEQFF
NA,NA,TRBV2,TRBJ2-4,TGTGCCAGCACCCTGCGGTCCAAAAACATTCAGTACTTC,CASTLRSKNIQYF
TRBD2,NA,TRBV5-1,TRBJ2-3,TGCGCCAGCAGCCCCAGGAGCAGGTCGGGGCGGGAGTTCACAGATACGCAGTATTTT,CASSPRSRSGREFTDTQYF
TRBD2,few,TRBV11-2,TRBJ2-7,TGTGCCAGCAGCTTATTAGGTGGGAGGGCCCCCGAGCAGTACTTC,CASSLLGGRAPEQYF
NA,NA,TRBV6-5,TRBJ1-4,TGTGCCAGCAGTTACGGCCGGGACACCGCTAGCGAAAAACTGTTTTTT,CASSYGRDTASEKLFF
NA,NA,TRBV18,TRBJ2-2,TGTGCCAGCTCACCACGGGGTTCCGTGCCCGGGGAGCTGTTTTTT,CASSPRGSVPGELFF
TRBD2,NA,TRBV7-8,TRBJ2-7,TGTGCCAGCAGCACACTAGCGGGGCCCTACGAGCAGTACTTC,CASSTLAGPYEQYF
NA,NA,TRBV5-5,TRBJ1-3,TGTGCCAGCAGCTTGGGGGCAGGGCGAAACACCATATATTTT,CASSLGAGRNTIYF
NA,NA,TRBV7-9,TRBJ2-7,TGTGCCAGCAGCTTAGCGGGGCGCGGGGGCGCGGGGGAGCAGTACTTC,CASSLAGRGGAGEQYF
NA,NA,TRBV18,TRBJ2-5,TGTGCCAGCTCACCTGGGCCTGAAGGGACCCAGTACTTC,CASSPGPEGTQYF
NA,NA,TRBV7-8,TRBJ2-7,TGTGCCAGCGAACGGGACATATACTCCTACGAGCAGTACTTC,CASERDIYSYEQYF
NA,NA,TRBV19,TRBJ2-2,TGTGCCAGTAGTATCGGCCAGGGGTTGGGGGAGCTGTTTTTT,CASSIGQGLGELFF